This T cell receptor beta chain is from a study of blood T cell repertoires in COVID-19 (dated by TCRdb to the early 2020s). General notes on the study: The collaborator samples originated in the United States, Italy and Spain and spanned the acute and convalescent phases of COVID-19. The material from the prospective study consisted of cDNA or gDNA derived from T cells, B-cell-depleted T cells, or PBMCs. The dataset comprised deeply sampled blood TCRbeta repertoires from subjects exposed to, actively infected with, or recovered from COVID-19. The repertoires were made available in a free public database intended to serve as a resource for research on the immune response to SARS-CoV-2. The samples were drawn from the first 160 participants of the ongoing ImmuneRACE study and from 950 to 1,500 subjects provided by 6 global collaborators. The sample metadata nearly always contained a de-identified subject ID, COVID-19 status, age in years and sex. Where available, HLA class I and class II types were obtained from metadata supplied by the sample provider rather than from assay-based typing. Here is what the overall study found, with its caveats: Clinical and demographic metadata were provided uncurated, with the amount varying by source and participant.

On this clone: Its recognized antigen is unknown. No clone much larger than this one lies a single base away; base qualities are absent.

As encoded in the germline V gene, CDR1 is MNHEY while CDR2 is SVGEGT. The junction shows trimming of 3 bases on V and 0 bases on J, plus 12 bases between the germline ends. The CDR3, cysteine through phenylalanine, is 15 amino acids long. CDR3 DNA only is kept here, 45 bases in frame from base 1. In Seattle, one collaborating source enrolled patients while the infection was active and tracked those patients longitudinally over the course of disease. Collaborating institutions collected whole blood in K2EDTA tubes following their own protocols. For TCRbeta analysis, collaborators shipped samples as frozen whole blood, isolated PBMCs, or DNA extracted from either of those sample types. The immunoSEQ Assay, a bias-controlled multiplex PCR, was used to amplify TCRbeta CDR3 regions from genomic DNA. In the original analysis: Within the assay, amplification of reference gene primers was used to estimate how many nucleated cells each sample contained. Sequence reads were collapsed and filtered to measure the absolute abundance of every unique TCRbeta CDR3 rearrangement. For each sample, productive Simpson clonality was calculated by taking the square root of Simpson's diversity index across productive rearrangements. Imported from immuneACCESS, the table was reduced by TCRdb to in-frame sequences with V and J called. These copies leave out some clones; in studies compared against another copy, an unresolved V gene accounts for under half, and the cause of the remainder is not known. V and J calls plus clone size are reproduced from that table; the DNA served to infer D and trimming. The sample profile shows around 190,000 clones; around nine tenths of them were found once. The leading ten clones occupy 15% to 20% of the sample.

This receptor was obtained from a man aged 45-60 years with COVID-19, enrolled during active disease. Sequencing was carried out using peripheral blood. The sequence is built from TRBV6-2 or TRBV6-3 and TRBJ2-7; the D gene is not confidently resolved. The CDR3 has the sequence CASSYNRLASYEQYF. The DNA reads TGTGCCAGCAGTTATAACCGACTGGCCTCCTACGAGCAGTACTTC.